A selection of T cell receptor beta chains follows, all from one sample in a study of CD8 T cells in Susac syndrome. One entry per CDR3 protein, called by TCRdb with MiXCR from the immunoSEQ multiplex PCR reads. The sample includes some 300,000 distinct CDR3 sequences, approximately 89% seen only once; the top ten take roughly 0.17%. The sample comprised CD8+ T cells from PBMCs. These receptors all stem from a human donor with multiple sclerosis. The CDR3 runs from the conserved cysteine through the conserved F or W. A D gene is named only where the DNA matches it firmly. Part of the rows lack a size; the others show once, few, many or a class for expanded clones.

>NA|TRBV23-1|NA|TRBJ1-5
TGCGCCAGCAGTGATACAGGGATAAGGCGCCAGCCCCAGCATTTT
CASSDTGIRRQPQHF
>NA|TRBV29-1|TRBD1|TRBJ1-5
TGCAGCGAATTCTTGGACAGGACTAGACGGAACAATCAGCCCCAGCATTTT
CSEFLDRTRRNNQPQHF
>NA|TRBV19|NA|TRBJ2-4
TGTGCCAGTATCGACCGGTGGGAAAACATTCAGTACTTC
CASIDRWENIQYF
>NA|TRBV28|NA|TRBJ1-5
TGTGCCAGCAGCCAAGCCGGGACCCCTGAAGAGCAGCCCCAGCATTTT
CASSQAGTPEEQPQHF
>NA|TRBV7-9|NA|TRBJ1-1
TGTGCCAGCAGACCACGAGACATGAACACTGAAGCTTTCTTT
CASRPRDMNTEAFF
>NA|TRBV7-9|NA|TRBJ2-3
TGTGCCAACAGCTTGACGTCTTCGGATACGCAGTATTTT
CANSLTSSDTQYF
>NA|TRBV7-9|NA|TRBJ1-2
TGTGCCAGCAGCTTAACCCAAGAAGGGGGCTATGGCTACACCTTC
CASSLTQEGGYGYTF
>NA|TRBV5-4|NA|TRBJ1-6
TGTGCCAGCAGCTTGTCAGGGGTGGGGAATTCACCCCTCCACTTT
CASSLSGVGNSPLHF
>NA|TRBV9|TRBD1|TRBJ2-2
TGTGCCAGCAGCGCAGCGACAGGGACCACCGGGGAGCTGTTTTTT
CASSAATGTTGELFF
>NA|TRBV7-9|NA|TRBJ1-1
TGTGCCAGCAGCTTTCCGACGGTGGGCGGCACTGAAGCTTTCTTT
CASSFPTVGGTEAFF
>NA|TRBV6-5|TRBD2|TRBJ2-1
TGTGCCAGCAGTTACTCGAATGGGGGGGACAATGAGCAGTTCTTC
CASSYSNGGDNEQFF
>NA|TRBV11-2|NA|TRBJ2-3
TGTGCCACCACCTTATTAGGCTGGCCCGATGATACGCAGTATTTT
CATTLLGWPDDTQYF
>NA|TRBV2|NA|TRBJ2-5
TGTGCCAGCAGTGAGGGTAGGACCAAAGAGACCCAGTACTTC
CASSEGRTKETQYF
>NA|TRBV5-4|NA|TRBJ2-3
TGTGCCAGCAGCCCGTCGGGGATGAGCACAGATACGCAGTATTTT
CASSPSGMSTDTQYF
>once|TRBV25-1|NA|TRBJ2-5
TGTGCCAGCTGTCGGGGGGCGGGAGAGACCCAGTACTTC
CASCRGAGETQYF
>NA|TRBV7-9|NA|TRBJ2-3
TGTGCCAGCAGTTCTGCACTAACAAGCACAGATACGCAGTATTTT
CASSSALTSTDTQYF
>NA|TRBV5-4|NA|TRBJ2-5
TGTGCCAGCAGCTCCCAAACAGAGCAAGAGACCCAGTACTTC
CASSSQTEQETQYF
>NA|TRBV12-3/TRBV12-4|TRBD2|TRBJ2-3
TGTGCCAGCACCCCACTAGCGGCCGATACGCAGTATTTT
CASTPLAADTQYF
>once|TRBV6-1|NA|TRBJ2-3
TGTGCCAGCAGTGCCTTGACAGCCAGCACAGATACGCAGTATTTT
CASSALTASTDTQYF
>NA|TRBV29-1|NA|TRBJ2-2
TGCAGCGCCGCGGATCACGGCGGGGCCGGGGAGCTGTTTTTT
CSAADHGGAGELFF
>NA|TRBV9|NA|TRBJ2-6
TGTGCCAGCAGCGTGCCTGGGGCCAACGTCCTGACTTTC
CASSVPGANVLTF
>NA|TRBV28|NA|TRBJ1-1
TGTGCCAGCAGTATTTACAGGGTGGGCACTGAAGCTTTCTTT
CASSIYRVGTEAFF
>NA|TRBV5-4|NA|TRBJ2-7
TGTGCCAGCAGCTGGTCAGGGAGCCCATACGAGCAGTACTTC
CASSWSGSPYEQYF
>NA|TRBV5-5|TRBD1|TRBJ1-1
TGTGCCAGCAGCCGCAGGGGGATGAACACTGAAGCTTTCTTT
CASSRRGMNTEAFF
>NA|TRBV5-1|TRBD2|TRBJ2-1
TGCGCCAGCAGCGGGGAAGGACTAGCGGGCTACAATGAGCAGTTCTTC
CASSGEGLAGYNEQFF
>NA|TRBV12-3/TRBV12-4|NA|TRBJ2-7
TGTGCCAGCAGCAGAGGGGCCCAAGGGGCCTACGAGCAGTACTTC
CASSRGAQGAYEQYF
>NA|TRBV30|NA|TRBJ1-1
TGTGCCTGGAGTGTGGGCGCCAACACTGAAGCTTTCTTT
CAWSVGANTEAFF
>NA|TRBV20-1|TRBD2|TRBJ2-5
TGCAGTGCCCCGGGACTAGCGGGGGGCGGGCCAGAGACCCAGTACTTC
CSAPGLAGGGPETQYF
>NA|TRBV19|TRBD1|TRBJ1-1
TGTGCCAGTAGTACCCACAGGGGAGCTGAAGCTTTCTTT
CASSTHRGAEAFF
>NA|TRBV28|NA|TRBJ2-3
TGTGCCAGCAGCTGGAACCCCCCCCCGGGAGATACGCAGTATTTT
CASSWNPPPGDTQYF
>NA|TRBV30|NA|TRBJ1-2
TGTGCCTGGGTTCCAGGGCTTTCACTTGGCTACACCTTC
CAWVPGLSLGYTF
>NA|TRBV27|TRBD2|TRBJ2-1
TGTGCCAGCAATAAGCTAGCGGGAGGGCCCTACAATGAGCAGTTCTTC
CASNKLAGGPYNEQFF
>NA|TRBV12-3/TRBV12-4|NA|TRBJ1-5
TGTGCCAGCAGCCCCCCCGGGATGGGCAATCAGCCCCAGCATTTT
CASSPPGMGNQPQHF
>NA|TRBV12-5|NA|TRBJ1-1
TGTGCTAGTGGTTTTGGGGGAACGGCGGCTGAAGCTTTCTTT
CASGFGGTAAEAFF
>NA|TRBV19|TRBD1|TRBJ2-4
TGTGCCAGTAGGAGCCGGGACAGCATTCAGTACTTC
CASRSRDSIQYF
>NA|TRBV4-1|NA|TRBJ2-3
TGCGCCAGCAGCCAAGGGGTGGATCCCTTTAAGCAGTATTTT
CASSQGVDPFKQYF
>NA|TRBV28|TRBD1|TRBJ2-6
TGTGCCAGCGGATACAGGGGACGGGCCAACGTCCTGACTTTC
CASGYRGRANVLTF
>NA|TRBV7-9|NA|TRBJ1-1
TGTGCCAGCAGCCTACCGTTGGGCACTGAAGCTTTCTTT
CASSLPLGTEAFF
>NA|TRBV28|NA|TRBJ2-5
TGTGCCAGCAGTTTGTTTGGACGGGAAGATCAAGAGACCCAGTACTTC
CASSLFGREDQETQYF
>few|TRBV4-1|TRBD1|TRBJ1-5
TGCGCCAGCAGCCAAGGACAGGGGATGCAGCCCCAGCATTTT
CASSQGQGMQPQHF
>NA|TRBV20-1|NA|TRBJ2-7
TGCAGTGCTAGAGTCCTTGGGTCCTCTACCTACGAGCAGTACTTC
CSARVLGSSTYEQYF
>NA|TRBV12-3/TRBV12-4|TRBD2|TRBJ2-1
TGTGCCAGCAGTGGACTAGCGTTAGATGAGCAGTTCTTC
CASSGLALDEQFF
>NA|TRBV28|NA|TRBJ1-2
TGTGCCAGCAGTTTCGCGGAGGGTAGCTATGGCTACACCTTC
CASSFAEGSYGYTF
>once|TRBV27|NA|TRBJ1-2
TGTGCCAGCAGTTTATCGGGCGCTAATAACTATGGCTACACCTTC
CASSLSGANNYGYTF
>NA|TRBV5-6|NA|TRBJ2-3
TGTGCCAGCAGCTATGATTGGACAGATACGAGCACAGATACGCAGTATTTT
CASSYDWTDTSTDTQYF
>NA|TRBV20-1|NA|TRBJ2-7
TGCAGTGCTAGAACCGACAAGGGGAGAACCTACGAGCAGTACTTC
CSARTDKGRTYEQYF
>NA|TRBV28|NA|TRBJ1-2
TGTGCCAGCAGCGACACAGGGTTAGGAGGCTACACCTTC
CASSDTGLGGYTF